This entry lists 9 T cell receptor beta chains sequenced from one sample in a study of PD-1 blockade in mismatch repair-deficient tumors (dated by TCRdb to 2016 to 2017). Library construction relied on the immunoSEQ multiplex PCR assay. Not all clones reach the TCRdb copy of this immuneACCESS table, which keeps in-frame sequences only. Checked studies attribute under half of the gap to unresolved V genes and leave the rest unexplained. This sample holds some 130,000 clones; 88% were observed only once. Approximately 12% of the sample goes to the ten largest clones. The material was peripheral blood, obtained 72 weeks after starting pembrolizumab. These receptor sequences come from an adult with mismatch repair-deficient cancer.

The chain has TRBV5-1 and TRBJ1-1; a weak D match, TRBD1 (6 bases). Germline lookup yields CDR1 SGHRS and CDR2 YFSETQ. The CDR3 sequence is 14 residues long. The ends were cut back, 2 bases at V and 5 bases at J, with 13 bases in the middle. CDR3 DNA sequence: TGCGCCAGCAGCTTCTTAGGGGGGGAAACTGAAGCTTTCTTT. Translation gives CASSFLGGETEAFF.

The chain joins TRBV13 to TRBJ2-7; no clear D. Trimming stripped 3 bases from V and 2 bases from J, with 11 bases between. Per germline, CDR1 PRHDT and CDR2 FYEKMQ (reference sequence). CDR3 length: 14 amino acids. CDR3: CASSFGTGTYEQYF. The CDR3 DNA reads TGTGCCAGCAGCTTCGGTACGGGCACCTACGAGCAGTACTTC.

V and J are TRBV6-5 and TRBJ2-3; D is tentatively TRBD1 or TRBD2 (6 bases each). From germline, CDR1 is MNHEY and CDR2 SVGAGI. The CDR3 is made up of 16 amino acids. The V and J ends lost 6 bases and 3 bases respectively, with 19 bases between them. The CDR3 protein is CASSYQTLGGTDTQYF. CDR3 nucleotide sequence: TGTGCCAGCAGCTACCAAACCCTAGGGGGGACAGATACGCAGTATTTT.

The rearrangement uses TRBV7-6 and TRBJ2-7; D is ambiguous. V was cut by 1 base and J by 2 bases, with 12 bases left in between. This CDR3 comprises 15 residues. Germline CDR1 reads SGHVS; CDR2 reads FNYEAQ. The CDR3 nucleotides read TGTGCCAGCAGCTTAGAGGCGGTTCAGCCCTACGAGCAGTACTTC. Translating it yields CASSLEAVQPYEQYF.

V and J are TRBV7-9 and TRBJ2-7, with 10 nucleotides matching TRBD2. J was trimmed by 2 bases and V by 5 bases; bases with no gene match: 18. CDR3 size: 19 residues. Germline V gene lookup returns CDR1 SEHNR and CDR2 FQNEAQ (reference sequence). The CDR3 loop is CASSTESPPSGSFPYEQYF. The CDR3 DNA reads TGTGCCAGCAGCACCGAGTCCCCCCCTAGCGGGAGCTTCCCCTACGAGCAGTACTTC.

The chain recombines TRBV5-1 with TRBJ2-7; TRBD1 or TRBD2 may be the D gene (7 bases each). Germline V lookup: CDR1 SGHRS, CDR2 YFSETQ. The CDR3 covers 18 residues. The V and J ends lost 0 bases and 0 bases respectively, with 19 bases between them. CDR3 sequence reads: CASSLGGGRQGLSYEQYF. The DNA for the CDR3 is TGCGCCAGCAGCTTGGGGGGAGGGAGACAGGGTCTCTCCTACGAGCAGTACTTC.

The chain carries TRBV7-9 and TRBJ1-2; D unclear. Trimming left V 0 bases short and J 6 bases short, with 8 bases between. The V gene's germline CDR1 is SEHNR and CDR2 FQNEAQ (reference sequence). The CDR3 totals 13 residues. The CDR3 DNA sequence: TGTGCCAGCAGCTTAGCGCGGGATGATGGCTACACCTTC. Translated, it gives CASSLARDDGYTF.

This rearrangement joins TRBV4-1 to TRBJ2-7, with a weak D call TRBD2 (6 bases). Per germline, CDR1 MGHRA and CDR2 YSYEKL. The V end was cut by 4 bases, the J end by 4 bases, with 17 bases between. This CDR3 region has 15 residues. CDR3 in amino acids: CASSRQDTSMYEQYF. Written as DNA, the CDR3 is TGCGCCAGCAGCCGACAAGATACTAGCATGTACGAGCAGTACTTC.

V usage is TRBV5-1 and J usage is TRBJ2-5; no clear D. V lost 1 base and J 0 bases, leaving 10 bases between the germline ends. This CDR3 spans 15 amino acids. CDR1 SGHRS and CDR2 YFSETQ come from the germline V gene. Here the CDR3 DNA reads TGCGCCAGCAGCTTGTTCGGCAGCCACCAAGAGACCCAGTACTTC. The encoded protein is CASSLFGSHQETQYF.